The 27 T cell receptor beta chains below come from one sample, sequenced in a study of neurological immune-mediated disorders (dated by TCRdb to about 2019). The time point label, as the study defines it: longitudinal time-point 2. Library generation was performed with 5' RACE. Sequencing used an Illumina HiSeq 2500. TCRdb reprocessing: public reads trimmed at Q25 with fastp, clones called with MiXCR, in-frame beta chains kept. All rows with the same CDR3 protein become a single entry with the most common DNA and genes. The sample profile shows under 40,000 distinct CDR3 sequences; around an eighth of them were found once. The ten most abundant clones make up 2.3% of the sample. Sequences were obtained from PBMCs. Receptors were obtained from a woman aged 40 to 50 in good health.

In this sample, this clonotype turned up many times. V usage is TRBV7-2 and J usage is TRBJ1-1; the D is unclear. CDR3 size: 14 residues. The ends were cut back, 4 bases at V and 1 base at J, with 10 bases in the middle. Germline loops: CDR1 SGHTA, CDR2 FQGNSA. The CDR3 bases are TGTGCCAGCAGCTCCCGTCCGGGGAACACTGAAGCTTTCTTT. It specifies CASSSRPGNTEAFF.

In its sample, this clonotype was seen many times. This chain joins TRBV12-3 or TRBV12-4 and TRBJ1-4; D might be TRBD1 (5 bases). V lost 4 bases to trimming and J lost 8 bases, with 20 bases between them. The CDR3 sequence is 16 residues long. CDR3 amino acids: CASSSGRLLRGEKLFF. The CDR3 bases are TGTGCCAGCAGTTCGGGTAGACTACTCCGGGGGGAAAAACTGTTTTTT.

This clonotype has at least ten counts. The chain uses TRBV7-8 and TRBJ2-5; 12 positions agree with TRBD2. The length of the CDR3 is 17 residues. V was clipped by 5 bases and J by 2 bases; unmatched bases: 9. Per germline, CDR1 SGHVS and CDR2 FQNEAQ. CDR3 bases: TGTGCCAGCAGCCAATTAAGACTAGCGGGAGAACAAGAGACCCAGTACTTC. This translates into CASSQLRLAGEQETQYF.

This clonotype is medium-sized in the sample. This chain joins TRBV5-1 and TRBJ2-7, with D maybe TRBD1 (6 bases). Germline V gene data show CDR1 as SGHRS and CDR2 as YFSETQ. Trimming pared 0 bases from V and 3 bases from J, leaving 13 bases between. The length of the CDR3 is 15 residues. The CDR3 reads CASSLATGPYYEQYF. The CDR3 DNA is TGCGCCAGCAGCTTGGCCACAGGGCCCTACTACGAGCAGTACTTC.

The table lists this clonotype with many counts. V is TRBV20-1 and J is TRBJ2-1, with unresolved D. The CDR3 totals 16 residues. CDR1 is DFQATT and CDR2 is SNEGSKA in the germline V gene (reference sequence). With 0 bases removed from V and 4 bases from J, the gap between germline ends came to 16 bases. CDR3 sequence: CSARDSQPKIYNEQFF. As DNA, the CDR3 is TGCAGTGCTAGAGATAGTCAGCCAAAAATTTACAATGAGCAGTTCTTC.

This clonotype occurred many times. The chain employs TRBV12-3 or TRBV12-4 and TRBJ2-3; 9 nucleotides align to TRBD2. The length of the CDR3 is 15 residues. After removal of 1 base from V and 2 bases from J, the junction contained 1 base not matched to a gene. For the CDR3, the DNA is TGTGCCAGCAGTTTAGGACTAGCGGCCACAGATACGCAGTATTTT. It translates to CASSLGLAATDTQYF.

The sample holds many counts of this clonotype. The CDR3 here is CATGATGLIYNEQFF. The CDR3 DNA reads TGTGCCACGGGGGCGACAGGCCTTATCTACAATGAGCAGTTCTTC. The chain links TRBV12-3 or TRBV12-4 to TRBJ2-1, with D perhaps given as TRBD1 or TRBD2 (6 bases each). Trimming removed 10 bases at V and 3 bases at J, with 19 bases between. The CDR3 is 15 amino acids.

The table lists this clonotype with many counts. V gene TRBV5-1 combines with J gene TRBJ1-5; 7 bases align to TRBD1. Germline V gene sequence: CDR1 SGHRS, CDR2 YFSETQ. CDR3 length: 14 residues. V was clipped by 4 bases and J by 5 bases; unmatched bases: 6. The CDR3 nucleotides are TGCGCCAGCAGCCCAGGGGGGAAGGATCAGCCCCAGCATTTT. Translation gives CASSPGGKDQPQHF.

Ten or more counts support this clonotype. The chain combines TRBV20-1 with TRBJ2-7; D is undetermined. The V end was cut by 1 base, the J end by 2 bases, with 15 bases between. CDR1 and CDR2 from the germline V gene are DFQATT and SNEGSKA (reference sequence). The length of the CDR3 is 15 residues. CDR3 region: CSARGGRALPYEQYF. The CDR3 nucleotides read TGCAGTGCTAGAGGAGGTAGGGCGCTTCCCTACGAGCAGTACTTC.

This clonotype has at least ten counts. V gene TRBV6-6 combines with J gene TRBJ2-1, with a tentative D call TRBD2 (6 bases). This CDR3 has 16 residues. Germline V gene sequence: CDR1 MNHNY, CDR2 SVGAGI (reference sequence). V shed 4 bases and J shed 2 bases, with 15 bases lying between them. The CDR3 protein is CASSWETRPPYNEQFF. The CDR3, as DNA: TGTGCCAGCAGTTGGGAGACTAGGCCTCCCTACAATGAGCAGTTCTTC.

In this sample, this clonotype turned up many times. One junction end does not reproduce the germline sequence, and a read error may be involved. The CDR3 nucleotides read TGTGCCAGCAGCCAAGGCCCGGGAGCTGCCCCGAACTTC. Translation: CASSQGPGAAPNF. The rearrangement links TRBV14 to TRBJ2-1; perhaps TRBD2 as D (6 bases). Germline assignment: CDR1 SGHDN and CDR2 FVKESK. There are 13 residues in the CDR3.

This clonotype was seen ten or more times. The CDR3 region has the DNA TGTGCCGTATCGGGAGCGGGAGGGCCTGCAGATACGCAGTATTTT. This sequence encodes CAVSGAGGPADTQYF. V usage is TRBV6-5 and J usage is TRBJ2-3; 10 nucleotides align to TRBD2. This CDR3 is 15 amino acids long. Germline trimming cut 11 bases from V and 4 bases from J; bases unmatched to any gene: 12. CDR1 is MNHEY, CDR2 SVGAGI, per germline.

In its sample, this clonotype was seen many times. This chain uses TRBV3-1 with TRBJ1-2; no definite D call. This CDR3 has 15 amino acids. CDR1 and CDR2 (germline): LGHDT, YNNKEL (reference sequence). Trimming removed 6 bases from V and 9 bases from J, with 23 bases in between. The CDR3 DNA sequence: TGTGCCAGCAGTCTACAGAGTCACTCCCCCGGGCGCTACACCTTC. Protein product: CASSLQSHSPGRYTF.

There are many counts of this clonotype. V gene TRBV24-1 combines with J gene TRBJ1-1, with D maybe TRBD1 (5 bases). CDR1 is KGHDR and CDR2 is SFDVKD in the germline V gene. The CDR3 runs 15 residues. V was clipped by 3 bases and J by 1 base, with 11 bases between them. CDR3: CATSDPSQGNTEAFF. The CDR3 DNA follows: TGTGCCACCAGTGATCCATCCCAGGGGAACACTGAAGCTTTCTTT.

V is TRBV27 and J is TRBJ2-1; D gene uncertain. Germline V CDR1 and CDR2: MNHEY, SMNVEV (reference sequence). Trimming cost V 6 bases and J 5 bases, with 8 bases left between them. This CDR3 comprises 12 residues. DNA of the CDR3: TGTGCCAGCAGCCATACCAACAATGAGCAGTTCTTC. Translating gives CASSHTNNEQFF.

The chain is built from TRBV7-7 and TRBJ2-7, with 8 positions matching TRBD1. Germline V gene data show CDR1 as SSHAT and CDR2 as FNYEAQ (reference sequence). This CDR3 region has 15 residues. V gave up 5 bases and J gave up 6 bases; unmatched junction bases: 12. CDR3 in amino acids: CASSAMTGAGSEQYF. The CDR3 DNA reads as TGTGCCAGCAGCGCCATGACAGGGGCCGGTAGCGAGCAGTACTTC.

This clonotype was counted ten times or more. The chain combines TRBV4-2 with TRBJ1-5; no clear D gene. This CDR3 is 12 amino acids long. V was pared by 1 base and J by 7 bases, with 5 bases between. The germline gives CDR1 LGHNA, CDR2 YNFKEQ. CDR3 sequence: CASSQARQPQHF. The DNA for the CDR3 is TGTGCCAGCAGCCAAGCGAGGCAGCCCCAGCATTTT.

There are many counts of this clonotype. This chain links TRBV7-2 with TRBJ2-7, with D possibly matching TRBD2 (6 bases). CDR1 is SGHTA, CDR2 FQGNSA, per germline. The V gene lost 1 base and the J gene lost 0 bases, with 10 bases spanning the gap. The CDR3 length is 15 residues. The DNA for the CDR3 is TGTGCCAGCAGCTTAGTCGTCGGGAGCTCCTACGAGCAGTACTTC. Translating gives CASSLVVGSSYEQYF.

This clonotype was counted at least ten times. V is TRBV29-1 and J is TRBJ1-4; 8 nucleotides align to TRBD1. CDR1 is SQVTM, CDR2 ANQGSEA, per germline. This CDR3 region has 13 residues. Germline trimming cut 5 bases from V and 8 bases from J; bases unmatched to any gene: 7. This chain's CDR3 is CSVQGAQREKLFF. The CDR3 DNA reads as TGCAGCGTTCAGGGGGCCCAGAGAGAAAAACTGTTTTTT.

Ten or more counts support this clonotype. This sequence joins TRBV5-1 and TRBJ2-5; D not certain. Trimming stripped 4 bases from V and 1 base from J, with 11 bases between. CDR1 and CDR2 (germline): SGHRS, YFSETQ. CDR3 size: 14 residues. CDR3 in amino acids: CASSPQSSQETQYF. The CDR3 nucleotides are TGCGCCAGCAGCCCACAGAGCAGCCAAGAGACCCAGTACTTC.

This clonotype came up many times. The V call is TRBV12-3 or TRBV12-4, the J call TRBJ1-1, with D unresolved. V lost 7 bases to trimming and J lost 0 bases, with 12 bases between them. CDR3 length: 14 residues. The CDR3 here is CASNPGGMNTEAFF. In DNA form, the CDR3 reads TGTGCCAGCAACCCAGGAGGTATGAACACTGAAGCTTTCTTT.

Many counts were recorded for this clonotype. The chain has TRBV20-1 and TRBJ1-6; 9 bases match TRBD1. The CDR3 runs 15 residues. The junction had 9 bases not matched to a gene; V was cut back by 6 bases and J by 6 bases. CDR1 and CDR2 from the germline V gene are DFQATT and SNEGSKA (reference sequence). The CDR3 protein is CSAISPGQGNSPLHF. The CDR3 DNA sequence: TGCAGTGCCATAAGTCCGGGACAGGGTAATTCACCCCTCCACTTT.

This clonotype has a count of ten or more. The chain employs TRBV5-1 and TRBJ2-3; TRBD2 matches at 14 bases. J gave up 3 bases and V 1 base, and 4 bases lay outside the gene matches. CDR1 and CDR2 (germline): SGHRS, YFSETQ. The CDR3 covers 17 residues. The CDR3 sequence: CASSLWGTSGRTDTQYF. In DNA form, the CDR3 reads TGCGCCAGCAGCTTGTGGGGGACTAGCGGGAGAACAGATACGCAGTATTTT.

This clonotype has a count of ten or more. The chain recombines TRBV7-2 with TRBJ2-1; TRBD2 matches at 8 bases. J lost 8 bases, V lost 5 bases, and 14 bases had no gene match. The CDR3 has 16 residues. Germline V gene sequence: CDR1 SGHTA, CDR2 FQGNSA. DNA of the CDR3: TGTGCCAGCAGCCCGCAACCGGGACTAGGTTCGGATGAGCAGTTCTTC. Translating it yields CASSPQPGLGSDEQFF.

This clonotype was detected ten times or more. Germline is not matched at one junction end, which may reflect a read error. V and J are TRBV3-1 and TRBJ1-2; the D is unclear. This CDR3 spans 14 amino acids. From germline, CDR1 is LGHDT and CDR2 YNNKEL (reference sequence). Written as DNA, the CDR3 is TGTGCCAGCAGCCAAGATGAGAACGGGGATGGCTGCACCTTC. It specifies CASSQDENGDGCTF.

This clonotype was observed many times. As DNA, the CDR3 is TGCGCCAGCAGCCAGCGGATCACTTATGGCTACACCTTC. It encodes CASSQRITYGYTF. The rearrangement joins TRBV4-3 to TRBJ1-2; unclear D gene. Germline lookup yields CDR1 LGHNA and CDR2 YSLEER. Trimming shortened V by 3 bases and J by 5 bases, and 10 bases separated the two germline ends. This CDR3 is built from 13 residues.

Sample share makes this clonotype medium-sized. This rearrangement joins TRBV20-1 to TRBJ2-1; the match to TRBD2 covers 7 bases. Trimming cost V 7 bases and J 5 bases; bases outside gene matches: 17. Germline V gene sequence: CDR1 DFQATT, CDR2 SNEGSKA (reference sequence). CDR3 length equals 16 residues. CDR3 region: CSGSYSRGSVDNEQFF. For the CDR3, the DNA is TGCAGTGGGAGTTATTCGCGGGGGTCCGTGGACAATGAGCAGTTCTTC.